This entry lists 11 T cell receptor beta chains sequenced from one sample in a study of response to subunit inactivated influenza vaccine. Via MiXCR, TCRdb re-called the RT-PCR reads, giving one row per CDR3 protein. The sample comprises some 800,000 distinct CDR3 sequences, less than 25% of which are singletons, and roughly 10% rests with the top ten. This specimen consisted of PBMCs from blood, obtained roughly 5 days after vaccination. The receptors shown here come from a middle-aged man who received an inactivated influenza vaccine.

In this sample, this clonotype turned up a few times. The chain uses TRBV28 and TRBJ2-7; D gene uncertain. Trimming took off 4 bases at V and 0 bases at J, with 10 bases between the two ends. The CDR3 contains 14 residues. CDR1 is MDHEN and CDR2 is SYDVKM in the germline V gene. The CDR3 reads CASSWVHSSYEQYF. The CDR3 DNA sequence: TGTGCCAGCAGTTGGGTCCACAGCTCCTACGAGCAGTACTTC.

This clonotype was found many times. The J gene is TRBJ2-1, the V gene TRBV6-1; 10 nucleotides match TRBD2. This CDR3 contains 13 residues. The germline gives CDR1 MNHNS, CDR2 SASEGT. Unmatched junction bases numbered 4, after V lost 8 bases and J lost 6 bases. The CDR3 loop reads CASGVAGGNEQFF. CDR3 in DNA: TGTGCCAGCGGGGTAGCGGGAGGCAATGAGCAGTTCTTC.

The CDR3 region has the DNA TGTGCCAGCAGTGATGGTTTTGGGACGGGGGAGCTGTTTTTT. Amino acid sequence: CASSDGFGTGELFF. The chain recombines TRBV2 with TRBJ2-2, with D perhaps given as TRBD1 or TRBD2 (5 bases each). The V gene's germline CDR1 is SNHLY and CDR2 FYNNEI. V lost 3 bases to trimming and J lost 8 bases, with 13 bases between them. CDR3 length equals 14 residues.

The V and J genes are TRBV28 and TRBJ2-4; the D gene is possibly TRBD2 (5 bases). From germline, CDR1 is MDHEN and CDR2 SYDVKM. CDR3 size: 17 residues. The germline V and J ends were trimmed by 4 bases and 2 bases, with 18 bases remaining between them. The CDR3 is CASSYMEAMGTKNIQYF. For the CDR3, the DNA is TGTGCCAGCAGTTACATGGAGGCAATGGGGACCAAAAACATTCAGTACTTC.

This clonotype was picked up many times. The chain recombines TRBV5-5 with TRBJ2-7, with D perhaps given as TRBD1 or TRBD2 (5 bases each). The germline gives CDR1 SGHKS, CDR2 YYEKEE (reference sequence). This CDR3 is built from 14 residues. The V end was cut by 3 bases, the J end by 0 bases, with 10 bases between. CDR3: CASSWDGSSYEQYF. The DNA for the CDR3 is TGTGCCAGCAGCTGGGACGGTAGCTCCTACGAGCAGTACTTC.

In DNA form, the CDR3 reads TGTGCCACCAGCTCCCCCCACGAGGTGCAGGGCCTCTATGGCTACACCTTC. Protein product: CATSSPHEVQGLYGYTF. The chain joins TRBV15 to TRBJ1-2; D possibly corresponds to TRBD1 (5 bases). The CDR3 consists of 17 residues. Per germline, CDR1 LNHNV and CDR2 YYDKDF (reference sequence). V shed 5 bases and J shed 4 bases, with 23 bases lying between them. Full variable domain (outside the CDR3, taken from reference TRBV15 and TRBJ1-2): DAMVIQNPRYQVTQFGKPVTLSCSQTLNHNVMYWYQQKSSQAPKLLFHYYDKDFNNEADTPDNFQSRRPNTSFCFLDIRSPGLGDTAMYLCATSSPHEVQGLYGYTFGSGTRLTVV.

The chain uses TRBV28 and TRBJ2-7; no firm D call. Germline assignment: CDR1 MDHEN and CDR2 SYDVKM. The CDR3 contains 14 residues. Trimming pared 1 base from V and 2 bases from J, leaving 9 bases between. The CDR3 region is CASSLSVGAYEQYF. In DNA form, the CDR3 reads TGTGCCAGCAGTTTATCTGTGGGCGCCTACGAGCAGTACTTC.

V and J are TRBV7-6 and TRBJ2-7, with D perhaps TRBD1 (7 bases). Trimming took 0 bases from V and 3 from J, leaving 15 bases between them. Germline V gene data show CDR1 as SGHVS and CDR2 as FNYEAQ. The CDR3 has 16 residues. CDR3 residues: CASSLAEGQLNYEQYF. The CDR3 nucleotides read TGTGCCAGCAGCTTAGCGGAGGGACAGTTAAACTACGAGCAGTACTTC.

V gene TRBV6-1 combines with J gene TRBJ1-6; D not certain. There are 16 residues in the CDR3. Germline V lookup: CDR1 MNHNS, CDR2 SASEGT. The V end was cut by 6 bases, the J end by 6 bases, with 18 bases between. CDR3 amino acids: CASRQNSVLANSPLHF. CDR3 in DNA: TGTGCCAGCAGGCAGAACAGCGTACTGGCTAATTCACCCCTCCACTTT.

Only a few counts were recorded for this clonotype. The V gene is TRBV5-1, the J gene TRBJ1-1, with D hard to call. CDR3 length: 14 residues. The germline V and J ends were trimmed by 4 bases and 2 bases, with 12 bases remaining between them. Germline V gives CDR1 SGHRS, CDR2 YFSETQ. The CDR3 here is CASSVTGVNTEAFF. The CDR3 nucleotides read TGCGCCAGCAGCGTAACGGGTGTTAACACTGAAGCTTTCTTT.

V and J are TRBV5-6 and TRBJ2-5; tentatively, D is TRBD1 (6 bases). Looked up from germline, CDR1 is SGHDT and CDR2 is YYEEEE. The germline V and J ends were trimmed by 5 bases and 5 bases, with 10 bases remaining between them. CDR3 length: 12 amino acids. The CDR3 sequence: CASRTGMETQYF. CDR3 coding DNA: TGTGCCAGCAGAACAGGGATGGAGACCCAGTACTTC.